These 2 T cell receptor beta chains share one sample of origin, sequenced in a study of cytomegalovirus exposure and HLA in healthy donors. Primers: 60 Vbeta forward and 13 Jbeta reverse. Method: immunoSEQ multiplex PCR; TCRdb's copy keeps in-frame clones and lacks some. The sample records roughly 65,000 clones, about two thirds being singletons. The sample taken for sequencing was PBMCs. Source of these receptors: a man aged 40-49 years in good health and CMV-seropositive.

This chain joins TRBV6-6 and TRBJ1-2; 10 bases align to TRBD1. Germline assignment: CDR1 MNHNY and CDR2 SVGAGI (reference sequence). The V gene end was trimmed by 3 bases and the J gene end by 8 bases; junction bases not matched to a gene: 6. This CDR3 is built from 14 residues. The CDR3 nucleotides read TGTGCCAGCAGTTATGGGACAGGGGCCGTGGGCTACACCTTC. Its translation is CASSYGTGAVGYTF.

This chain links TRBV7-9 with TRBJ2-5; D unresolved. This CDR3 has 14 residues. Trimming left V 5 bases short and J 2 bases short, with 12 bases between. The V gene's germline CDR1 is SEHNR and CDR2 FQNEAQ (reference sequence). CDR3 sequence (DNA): TGTGCCAGCAGCGGCGCTGAGGATCAAGAGACCCAGTACTTC. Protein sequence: CASSGAEDQETQYF.